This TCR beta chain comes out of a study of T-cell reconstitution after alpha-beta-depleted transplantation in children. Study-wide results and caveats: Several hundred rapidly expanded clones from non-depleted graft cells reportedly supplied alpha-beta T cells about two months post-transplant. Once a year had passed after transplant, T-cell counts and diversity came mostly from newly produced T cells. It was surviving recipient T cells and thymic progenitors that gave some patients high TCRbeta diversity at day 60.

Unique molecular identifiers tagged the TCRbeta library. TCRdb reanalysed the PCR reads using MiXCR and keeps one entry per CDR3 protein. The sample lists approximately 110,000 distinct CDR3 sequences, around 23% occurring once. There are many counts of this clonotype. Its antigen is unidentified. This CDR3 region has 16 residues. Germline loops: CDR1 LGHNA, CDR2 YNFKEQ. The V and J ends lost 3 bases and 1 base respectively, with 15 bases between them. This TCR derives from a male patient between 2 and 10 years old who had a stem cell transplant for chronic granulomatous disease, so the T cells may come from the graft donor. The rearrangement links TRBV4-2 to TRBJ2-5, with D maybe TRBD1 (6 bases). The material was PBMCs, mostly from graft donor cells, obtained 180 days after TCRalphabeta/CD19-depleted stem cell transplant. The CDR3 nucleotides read TGTGCCAGCAGCCAGCTTGGACAGTCCGGCCAAGAGACCCAGTACTTC. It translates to CASSQLGQSGQETQYF.